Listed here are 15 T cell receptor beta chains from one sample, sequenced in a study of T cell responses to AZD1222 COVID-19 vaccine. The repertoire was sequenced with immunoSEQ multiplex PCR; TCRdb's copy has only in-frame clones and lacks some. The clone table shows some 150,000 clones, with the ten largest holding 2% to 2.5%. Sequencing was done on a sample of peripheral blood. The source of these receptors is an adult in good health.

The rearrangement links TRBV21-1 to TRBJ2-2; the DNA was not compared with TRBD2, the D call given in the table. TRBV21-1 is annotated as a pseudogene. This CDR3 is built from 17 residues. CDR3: CAADKPGLATNTGELFF. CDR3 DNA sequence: TGTGCAGCGGATAAACCGGGACTAGCGACAAACACCGGGGAGCTGTTTTTT.

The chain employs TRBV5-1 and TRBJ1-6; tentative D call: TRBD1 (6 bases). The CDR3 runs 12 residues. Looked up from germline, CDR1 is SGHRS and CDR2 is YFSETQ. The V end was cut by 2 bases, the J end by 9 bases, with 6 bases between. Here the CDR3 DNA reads TGCGCCAGCAGCTTACAGGGTTCACCCCTCCACTTT. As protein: CASSLQGSPLHF. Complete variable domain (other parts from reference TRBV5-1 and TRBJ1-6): KAGVTQTPRYLIKTRGQQVTLSCSPISGHRSVSWYQQTPGQGLQFLFEYFSETQRNKGNFPGRFSGRQFSNSRSEMNVSTLELGDSALYLCASSLQGSPLHFGNGTRLTVT.

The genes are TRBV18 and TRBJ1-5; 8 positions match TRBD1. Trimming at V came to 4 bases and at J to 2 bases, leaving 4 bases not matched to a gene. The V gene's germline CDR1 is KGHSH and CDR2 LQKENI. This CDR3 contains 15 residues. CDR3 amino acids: CASSRQGARNQPQHF. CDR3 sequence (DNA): TGTGCCAGCTCACGCCAGGGGGCACGCAATCAGCCCCAGCATTTT.

CDR3 bases: TGTGCCAGTAGTCGGACTAGCGGGGATTACGAGCAGTACTTC. Its translation: CASSRTSGDYEQYF. The genes are TRBV19 and TRBJ2-7; 12 positions match TRBD2. Trimming took 5 bases from V and 4 from J; bases not matched to a gene: 3. The CDR3 has 14 residues. Germline lookup yields CDR1 LNHDA and CDR2 SQIVND (reference sequence). Complete variable domain (other parts from reference TRBV19 and TRBJ2-7): DGGITQSPKYLFRKEGQNVTLSCEQNLNHDAMYWYRQDPGQGLRLIYYSQIVNDFQKGDIAEGYSVSREKKESFPLTVTSAQKNPTAFYLCASSRTSGDYEQYFGPGTRLTVT.

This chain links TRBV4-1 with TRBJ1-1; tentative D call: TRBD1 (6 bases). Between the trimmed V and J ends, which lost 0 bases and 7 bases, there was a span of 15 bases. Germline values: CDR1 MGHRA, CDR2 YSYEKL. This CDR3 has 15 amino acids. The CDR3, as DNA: TGCGCCAGCAGCCAAGATTTCGGACAGATATTTGAAGCTTTCTTT. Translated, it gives CASSQDFGQIFEAFF.

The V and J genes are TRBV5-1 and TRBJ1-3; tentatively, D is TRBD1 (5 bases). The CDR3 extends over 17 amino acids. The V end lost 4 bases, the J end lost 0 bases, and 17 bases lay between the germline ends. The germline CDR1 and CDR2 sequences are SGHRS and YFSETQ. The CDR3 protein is CASSPGTLLNSGNTIYF. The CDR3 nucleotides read TGCGCCAGCAGCCCCGGGACTCTTCTCAACTCTGGAAACACCATATATTTT.

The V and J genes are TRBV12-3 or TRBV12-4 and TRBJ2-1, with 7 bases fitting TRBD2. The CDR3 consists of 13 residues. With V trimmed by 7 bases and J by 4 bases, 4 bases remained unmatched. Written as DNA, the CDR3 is TGTGCCAGCACGAACGGGGGGTACAATGAGCAGTTCTTC. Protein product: CASTNGGYNEQFF.

The CDR3 DNA follows: TGTGCCAGCAGTTTAGTACCGTCCTACGAGCAGTACTTC. The encoded protein is CASSLVPSYEQYF. V usage is TRBV27 and J usage is TRBJ2-7, with D hard to call. The germline V gene has CDR1 MNHEY and CDR2 SMNVEV (reference sequence). V was pared by 2 bases and J by 1 base, with 6 bases between. This CDR3 region has 13 residues.

The CDR3 is CSVEVVSSPLHF. The CDR3 nucleotides read TGCAGCGTCGAGGTGGTTAGTTCACCCCTCCACTTT. The J gene is TRBJ1-6, the V gene TRBV29-1; D gene uncertain. The CDR3 extends over 12 amino acids. Per germline, CDR1 SQVTM and CDR2 ANQGSEA. Trimming took off 6 bases at V and 9 bases at J, with 12 bases between the two ends.

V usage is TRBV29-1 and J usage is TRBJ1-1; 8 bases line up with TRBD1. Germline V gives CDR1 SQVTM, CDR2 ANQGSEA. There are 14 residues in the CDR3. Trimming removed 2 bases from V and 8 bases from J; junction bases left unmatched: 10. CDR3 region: CSVEHPQGASEAFF. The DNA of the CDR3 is TGCAGCGTTGAACACCCCCAGGGGGCGTCGGAAGCTTTCTTT.

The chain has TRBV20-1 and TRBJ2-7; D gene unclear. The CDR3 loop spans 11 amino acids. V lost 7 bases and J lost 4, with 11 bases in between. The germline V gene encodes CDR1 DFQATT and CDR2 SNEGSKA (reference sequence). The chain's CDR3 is CSVPEVYEQYF. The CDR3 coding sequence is TGCAGTGTTCCAGAAGTGTACGAGCAGTACTTC.

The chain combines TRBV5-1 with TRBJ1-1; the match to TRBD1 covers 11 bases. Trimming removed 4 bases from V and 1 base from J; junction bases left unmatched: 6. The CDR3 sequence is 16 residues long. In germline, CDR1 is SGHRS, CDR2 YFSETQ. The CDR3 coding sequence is TGCGCCAGCAGCCCCGGGACAGGGGGACCGAACACTGAAGCTTTCTTT. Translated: CASSPGTGGPNTEAFF.

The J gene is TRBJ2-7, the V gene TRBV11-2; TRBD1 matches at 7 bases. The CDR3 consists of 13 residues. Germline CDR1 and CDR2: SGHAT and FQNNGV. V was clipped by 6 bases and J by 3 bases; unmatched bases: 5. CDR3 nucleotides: TGTGCCAGCAGTCACGACAGGGACTACGAGCAGTACTTC. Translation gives CASSHDRDYEQYF.

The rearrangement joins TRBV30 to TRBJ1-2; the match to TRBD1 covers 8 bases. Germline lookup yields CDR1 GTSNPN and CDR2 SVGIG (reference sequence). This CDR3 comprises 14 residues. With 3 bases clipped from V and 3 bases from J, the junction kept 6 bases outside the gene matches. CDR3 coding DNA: TGTGCCTGGAGGGGGACAGGTAACTACTATGGCTACACCTTC. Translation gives CAWRGTGNYYGYTF.

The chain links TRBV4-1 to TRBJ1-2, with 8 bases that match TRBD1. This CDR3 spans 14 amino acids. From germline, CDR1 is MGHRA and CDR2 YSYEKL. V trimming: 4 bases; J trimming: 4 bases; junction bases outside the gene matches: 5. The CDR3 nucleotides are TGCGCCAGCAGCCCACCGGACAGGGTCTATGGCTACACCTTC. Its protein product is CASSPPDRVYGYTF.